This entry lists 15 T cell receptor beta chains sequenced from one sample in a study of circulating tumor DNA in untreated peripheral T-cell lymphoma. Repertoires were generated with immunoSEQ multiplex PCR, while TCRdb's copy carries only in-frame clones and drops some. The profile shows under 3,000 clones, 50% to 75% of them singletons. The specimen sequenced was tumor tissue. These receptors all stem from a human donor with peripheral T-cell lymphoma.

The chain has TRBV6-8 and TRBJ1-1; TRBD1 matches 7 bases. CDR3 length equals 13 residues. Germline V CDR1 and CDR2: MNHGY, SAAAGT. V lost 10 bases to trimming and J lost 4 bases; unmatched junction nucleotides: 9. The CDR3 protein is CAIRGGGATEAFF. CDR3 coding DNA: TGTGCCATCAGGGGGGGAGGGGCCACTGAAGCTTTCTTT.

The chain couples TRBV5-1 to TRBJ1-1, with 8 bases matching TRBD1. Per the germline V gene, CDR1 is SGHRS and CDR2 is YFSETQ. V was pared by 9 bases and J by 1 base, with 11 bases of the junction left unmatched. CDR3 length equals 15 residues. CDR3 in amino acids: CATRQGTYGNTEAFF. The DNA for the CDR3 is TGCGCCACCCGACAGGGGACGTACGGGAACACTGAAGCTTTCTTT.

The rearrangement uses TRBV6-8 and TRBJ1-2; D call uncertain. CDR1 and CDR2 from the germline V gene are MNHGY and SAAAGT. Trimming took 6 bases from V and 10 from J, leaving 21 bases between them. This CDR3 has 14 residues. The DNA of the CDR3 is TGTGCCAGCAGCCTCGGCATCGAGAAACTTACCTACACCTTC. Encoded protein: CASSLGIEKLTYTF.

Within the sample, this clone is medium-sized (0.01 to 0.1%). This chain connects TRBV30 to TRBJ1-1; D possibly corresponds to TRBD1 (5 bases). The CDR3 runs to 13 residues. Trimming cost V 4 bases and J 0 bases, with 9 bases left between them. Germline CDR1 and CDR2: GTSNPN and SVGIG (reference sequence). The CDR3, as DNA: TGTGCCTGGACGGGGCAGATGAACACTGAAGCTTTCTTT. This sequence encodes CAWTGQMNTEAFF.

The chain links TRBV6-1 to TRBJ1-4; unclear D gene. V was clipped by 0 bases and J by 3 bases, with 8 bases between them. CDR3 length equals 15 residues. Per germline, CDR1 MNHNS and CDR2 SASEGT. CDR3 amino acids: CASSEASGANEKLFF. DNA for the CDR3: TGTGCCAGCAGTGAAGCGAGCGGGGCTAATGAAAAACTGTTTTTT.

Here the CDR3 reads CASSWGQGTGYEQYF. The DNA for the CDR3 is TGTGCCAGCAGCTGGGGGCAGGGGACGGGCTACGAGCAGTACTTC. The chain combines TRBV14 with TRBJ2-7; maybe TRBD1 (6 bases). Trimming pared 5 bases from V and 3 bases from J, leaving 17 bases between. Germline values: CDR1 SGHDN, CDR2 FVKESK. The CDR3 is made up of 15 amino acids.

Concerning this clone: The junction departs from germline at one end; a sequencing error may be responsible. The CDR3 protein is CASSIQADSNTGELFF. In DNA, the CDR3 is TGTGCCAGTAGCATCCAAGCGGATTCGAACACCGGAGAGCTGTTTTTT. J is TRBJ2-2 and V is TRBV19, with a weak D call TRBD2 (5 bases). The germline CDR1 and CDR2 sequences are LNHDA and SQIVND (reference sequence). CDR3 length: 16 amino acids.

The chain joins TRBV29-1 to TRBJ1-1; a weak D match, TRBD1 (6 bases). The CDR3 is 15 amino acids. Germline V gene lookup returns CDR1 SQVTM and CDR2 ANQGSEA. The V and J ends lost 4 bases and 0 bases respectively, with 15 bases between them. Written as DNA, the CDR3 is TGCAGCGTTGTAGGGCAGGGGCTAATGAACACTGAAGCTTTCTTT. This sequence encodes CSVVGQGLMNTEAFF.

The chain employs TRBV19 and TRBJ2-5, with D perhaps matching TRBD2 (6 bases). Trimming removed 0 bases from V and 4 bases from J, with 12 bases in between. CDR1 and CDR2 (germline): LNHDA, SQIVND (reference sequence). This CDR3 contains 15 residues. In DNA, the CDR3 is TGTGCCAGTAGTATAGATCGGGGGAGTCTAGAGACCCAGTACTTC. As protein: CASSIDRGSLETQYF.

This clone was picked up one time. The chain couples TRBV11-3 to TRBJ1-5; possibly TRBD1 for D (5 bases). CDR1 and CDR2 (germline): SGHNT, YENEEA. There are 15 residues in the CDR3. Trimming removed 5 bases from V and 3 bases from J, with 14 bases in between. In DNA form, the CDR3 reads TGTGCCAGCAGCCTCCGGGGGGGGAACAATCAGCCCCAGCATTTT. Residues: CASSLRGGNNQPQHF.

This chain joins TRBV18 and TRBJ1-4; D is unclear. From germline, CDR1 is KGHSH and CDR2 LQKENI. Trimming shortened V by 6 bases and J by 7 bases, and 18 bases separated the two germline ends. There are 15 residues in the CDR3. The CDR3 reads CASSPLPGSTEKLFF. CDR3 nucleotide sequence: TGTGCCAGCTCGCCCTTACCCGGATCGACTGAAAAACTGTTTTTT.

The chain couples TRBV19 to TRBJ1-1; D is uncertain. V was trimmed by 1 base and J by 1 base, leaving 7 bases between them. In germline, CDR1 is LNHDA, CDR2 SQIVND (reference sequence). This CDR3 region has 14 residues. The CDR3 DNA reads as TGTGCCAGTAGTATAGGTTTAGGGAACACTGAAGCTTTCTTT. Its translation is CASSIGLGNTEAFF.

This sequence joins TRBV6-8 and TRBJ1-5, with TRBD1 matching over 8 bases. Germline CDR1 is MNHGY and CDR2 is SAAAGT. With 2 bases clipped from V and 7 bases from J, the junction kept 10 bases outside the gene matches. CDR3 length: 16 residues. The CDR3: CASSYPPDRAGQPQHF. Here the CDR3 DNA reads TGTGCCAGCAGTTACCCTCCGGACAGGGCAGGACAGCCCCAGCATTTT.

The V call is TRBV11-3, the J call TRBJ1-3; D unresolved. Germline-derived CDR1 and CDR2 are SGHNT and YENEEA. V was shortened by 3 bases and J by 0 bases, with 9 bases between the two germline ends. The CDR3 is made up of 15 amino acids. The CDR3 DNA is TGTGCCAGCAGCTTTCAAGTATTCTCTGGAAACACCATATATTTT. Encoded protein: CASSFQVFSGNTIYF.

This chain uses TRBV19 with TRBJ1-1, with D maybe TRBD1 (5 bases). The CDR3 runs 11 residues. Germline-derived CDR1 and CDR2 are LNHDA and SQIVND (reference sequence). Trimming took off 10 bases at V and 7 bases at J, with 13 bases between the two ends. CDR3 sequence: CATHPGLEAFF. The CDR3 coding sequence is TGTGCCACCCACCCGGGGCTTGAAGCTTTCTTT.